The 22 T cell receptor beta chains below all came from one sample that was sequenced in a study of blood T cell repertoires in COVID-19. Measured with immunoSEQ multiplex PCR; TCRdb has only the in-frame clones, and not every one. The repertoire holds about 20,000 clones, 75% to 85% seen once, with roughly three fifths in the top ten. Sequencing was performed on peripheral blood. The receptors come from an elderly man with acute or convalescent COVID-19.

The J gene is TRBJ2-2, the V gene TRBV6-5, with 12 bases aligning to TRBD2. V lost 2 bases and J lost 7; bases outside the gene matches: 5. Germline lookup yields CDR1 MNHEY and CDR2 SVGAGI. The CDR3 length is 16 residues. This CDR3 reads CASSYLAGGPNGELFF. Written as DNA, the CDR3 is TGTGCCAGCAGTTACCTAGCGGGAGGGCCTAACGGGGAGCTGTTTTTT.

The chain links TRBV11-3 to TRBJ2-7; no clear D. CDR1 is SGHNT, CDR2 YENEEA, per germline. The CDR3 loop spans 14 amino acids. V gave up 2 bases and J gave up 2 bases, with 10 bases separating them. CDR3 sequence (DNA): TGTGCCAGCAGCTTAATAAGCCGTCCCTACGAGCAGTACTTC. This codes for CASSLISRPYEQYF.

The rearrangement uses TRBV5-6 and TRBJ1-1, with 8 bases lining up with TRBD1. The V gene end was trimmed by 1 base and the J gene end by 10 bases; junction bases not matched to a gene: 6. Germline-derived CDR1 and CDR2 are SGHDT and YYEEEE. This CDR3 is built from 13 residues. In DNA, the CDR3 is TGTGCCAGCAGCTTGAAGACTGGGACAGGAGCTTTCTTT. Its protein is CASSLKTGTGAFF. The variable domain in full, with the rest retrieved from reference TRBV5-6 and TRBJ1-1, is DAGVTQSPTHLIKTRGQQVTLRCSPKSGHDTVSWYQQALGQGPQFIFQYYEEEERQRGNFPDRFSGHQFPNYSSELNVNALLLGDSALYLCASSLKTGTGAFFGQGTRLTVV.

V gene TRBV1 combines with J gene TRBJ2-7; TRBD2 reflects the table's D call only, with no check against the DNA. TRBV1 is an annotated pseudogene. CDR3 length equals 17 residues. The CDR3 loop reads CTSSQVKTSGNSYEQYV. The CDR3 coding sequence is TGCACCAGCAGCCAAGTCAAAACTAGCGGAAACTCCTACGAGCAGTACGTC.

The J gene is TRBJ1-2, the V gene TRBV18, with a possible D match to TRBD1 (6 bases). Germline V lookup: CDR1 KGHSH, CDR2 LQKENI. The V gene lost 5 bases and the J gene lost 8 bases, with 18 bases spanning the gap. This CDR3 is 14 amino acids long. DNA of the CDR3: TGTGCCAGCTCAGATCGACAGGAGGCAAGGGGCTACACCTTC. Protein: CASSDRQEARGYTF. Full variable domain (remainder filled in from reference TRBV18 and TRBJ1-2): NAGVMQNPRHLVRRRGQEARLRCSPMKGHSHVYWYRQLPEEGLKFMVYLQKENIIDESGMPKERFSAEFPKEGPSILRIQQVVRGDSAAYFCASSDRQEARGYTFGSGTRLTVV.

This clone was seen a few times. This rearrangement joins TRBV9 to TRBJ2-1, with D perhaps TRBD1 (8 bases). This CDR3 region has 15 residues. CDR1 and CDR2 (germline): SGDLS, YYNGEE. Trimming took off 3 bases at V and 4 bases at J, with 14 bases between the two ends. In nucleotides, the CDR3 is TGTGCCAGCAGCGAGCGGGACAGGCAATACAATGAGCAGTTCTTC. This encodes CASSERDRQYNEQFF.

This rearrangement joins TRBV2 to TRBJ2-7; TRBD2 might be the D (6 bases). With 5 bases removed from V and 3 bases from J, the gap between germline ends came to 11 bases. Germline CDR1 and CDR2: SNHLY and FYNNEI. The CDR3 loop spans 13 amino acids. DNA for the CDR3: TGTGCCAGCAGTCCAATGGGGGGCTACGAGCAGTACGTC. Translated, it gives CASSPMGGYEQYV.

The rearrangement joins TRBV4-2 to TRBJ2-1; D gene unclear. The CDR3 spans 13 residues. The ends were cut back, 6 bases at V and 5 bases at J, with 11 bases in the middle. Germline CDR1 reads LGHNA; CDR2 reads YNFKEQ. The CDR3 protein is CASSTEWDNEQFF. In DNA form, the CDR3 reads TGTGCCAGCAGTACGGAGTGGGACAATGAGCAGTTCTTC.

This clone was seen a few times. V usage is TRBV28 and J usage is TRBJ2-4; D is possibly TRBD2 (6 bases). The CDR3 consists of 14 residues. V lost 3 bases and J lost 7, with 13 bases in between. The germline V gene has CDR1 MDHEN and CDR2 SYDVKM. As DNA, the CDR3 is TGTGCCAGCAGTTTCCAGGGTGGGAGGAACATTCAGTACTTC. Encoded protein: CASSFQGGRNIQYF.

The genes are TRBV30 and TRBJ1-1; 8 positions match TRBD1. Germline V lookup: CDR1 GTSNPN, CDR2 SVGIG (reference sequence). This CDR3 has 14 residues. With V trimmed by 1 base and J by 2 bases, 3 bases remained unmatched. The DNA of the CDR3 is TGTGCCTGGAGTGGGGACAGGAGAAACACTGAAGCTTTCTTT. This codes for CAWSGDRRNTEAFF.

The V gene is TRBV7-2, the J gene TRBJ2-5, with D possibly TRBD1 on 6 matching bases. Trimming cost V 5 bases and J 5 bases, with 27 bases left between them. CDR3 length: 18 amino acids. Germline V gene lookup returns CDR1 SGHTA and CDR2 FQGNSA. The CDR3 is CASSPNRNREILWETQYF. DNA of the CDR3: TGTGCCAGCAGCCCCAACCGTAACAGGGAAATCCTCTGGGAGACCCAGTACTTC.

The rearrangement uses TRBV2 and TRBJ1-6; D not certain. CDR3 length: 15 amino acids. Germline-derived CDR1 and CDR2 are SNHLY and FYNNEI. Trimming stripped 4 bases from V and 7 bases from J, with 14 bases between. The CDR3 protein is CASSGLRQTNSPLHF. In DNA, the CDR3 is TGTGCCAGCAGTGGACTTCGCCAGACGAATTCACCCCTCCACTTT.

This chain uses TRBV4-1 with TRBJ2-3; a possible D gene is TRBD2 (6 bases). V lost 3 bases, J lost 2 bases, and 12 bases lay in between. CDR1 and CDR2 (germline): MGHRA, YSYEKL. This CDR3 has 15 residues. DNA of the CDR3: TGCGCCAGCAGCCAGCGGGGAGAGCCCACAGATACGCAGTATTTT. This sequence encodes CASSQRGEPTDTQYF.

The chain uses TRBV28 and TRBJ2-7; 7 bases are a match to TRBD1. Germline lookup yields CDR1 MDHEN and CDR2 SYDVKM. This CDR3 region has 14 residues. The ends lost 6 bases at V and 3 bases at J; junction bases unmatched: 8. The DNA for the CDR3 is TGTGCCAGCAGCACCGAGGGACAGAACTACGAGCAGTACTTC. It translates to CASSTEGQNYEQYF.

The rearrangement uses TRBV7-8 and TRBJ1-2, with D possibly being TRBD1 (5 bases). The germline CDR1 and CDR2 sequences are SGHVS and FQNEAQ. V dropped 5 bases and J dropped 4 bases, with 11 bases sitting between them. The CDR3 runs to 13 residues. The CDR3 is CASSPGGAYGYTF. The DNA of the CDR3 is TGTGCCAGCAGCCCAGGCGGGGCCTATGGCTACACCTTC.

The V and J genes are TRBV21-1 and TRBJ2-3; no DNA check was done on the table's D call, TRBD2. TRBV21-1 is a listed pseudogene. CDR3 length: 14 residues. CDR3 sequence: CATPVIVGTDTQYF. The CDR3 bases are TGTGCCACCCCGGTGATAGTCGGCACAGATACGCAGTATTTT.

V usage is TRBV3-1 (or the pseudogene TRBV3-2) and J usage is TRBJ2-2, with 7 bases lining up with TRBD2. Germline loops: CDR1 LGHDT, CDR2 YNNKEL (reference sequence). V was pared by 4 bases and J by 5 bases, with 7 bases of the junction left unmatched. The CDR3 contains 15 residues. Written as DNA, the CDR3 is TGTGCCAGCAGCCGACTAGCCCAAGGGACCGGGGAGCTGTTTTTT. Its translation: CASSRLAQGTGELFF.

This clone occurred once. The rearrangement joins TRBV15 to TRBJ2-4, with unresolved D. The CDR3 has 16 amino acids. V was pared by 1 base and J by 0 bases, with 10 bases between. CDR1 is LNHNV, CDR2 YYDKDF, per germline (reference sequence). Here the CDR3 DNA reads TGTGCCACCAGCAGAGTTGAGATACTAGCCAAAAACATTCAGTACTTC. Protein: CATSRVEILAKNIQYF.

The gene calls are TRBV27 and TRBJ1-1; D remains unclear. Per the germline V gene, CDR1 is MNHEY and CDR2 is SMNVEV (reference sequence). This CDR3 has 14 amino acids. The V end was cut by 6 bases, the J end by 4 bases, with 15 bases between. CDR3 nucleotides: TGTGCCAGCAGCTCCAACGCTGCGGGCACTGAAGCTTTCTTT. The encoded protein is CASSSNAAGTEAFF.

Worth noting for this clone: Other nucleotide sequences in the sample specify the same CDR3. The chain uses TRBV6-2 or TRBV6-3 and TRBJ2-7; TRBD1 is a possible D gene (5 bases). The germline V gene has CDR1 MNHEY and CDR2 SVGEGT. V was pared by 2 bases and J by 2 bases, with 7 bases between. The CDR3 has 13 residues. The CDR3 reads CASSYDRPYEQYF. DNA of the CDR3: TGTGCCAGCAGTTACGACAGACCCTACGAGCAGTACTTC.

The V gene is TRBV7-3, the J gene TRBJ2-2; tentative D call: TRBD2 (6 bases). The CDR3 is 16 amino acids. Trimming shortened V by 2 bases and J by 0 bases, and 10 bases separated the two germline ends. Looked up from germline, CDR1 is SGHTA and CDR2 is FQGTGA. In DNA form, the CDR3 reads TGTGCCAGCAGCTTAGATGGGACTTCGAACACCGGGGAGCTGTTTTTT. It yields the protein CASSLDGTSNTGELFF.

The rearrangement links TRBV6-1 to TRBJ2-7, with TRBD2 matching over 11 bases. After removal of 3 bases from V and 3 bases from J, the junction contained 7 bases not matched to a gene. This CDR3 is 16 amino acids long. The germline V gene encodes CDR1 MNHNS and CDR2 SASEGT. CDR3 sequence: CASSEGLAVNYYEQYF. The CDR3 DNA reads TGTGCCAGCAGTGAGGGACTAGCGGTAAATTACTACGAGCAGTACTTC.